This T cell receptor beta chain was documented in a study of tumor-infiltrating lymphocytes in primary liver carcinoma. A constant-region primer served to make TCR beta cDNA from about 530 ng total RNA. ARM-PCR was slightly modified, and three nested multiplex PCR rounds with it gave rise to the TCR beta libraries. TRBV1-TRBV30 forward primers paired with a C-beta reverse primer drove the first two PCR rounds, 10 cycles each. TCRdb recomputed calls from the multiplex PCR reads with MiXCR, one row per CDR3 protein. The sample consists of 65,000 to 90,000 distinct CDR3 sequences, roughly 72% of them appearing once. Comments on this clonotype: This could be a read error, since a much larger clone is one nucleotide away.

The CDR3 consists of 13 residues. Germline lookup yields CDR1 SEHNR and CDR2 FQNEAQ (reference sequence). For each extraction, RNA and DNA were obtained together from about 21-30 mg of unsorted bulk tissue. The chain recombines TRBV7-9 with TRBJ2-3; maybe TRBD1 (5 bases). The specimen was liver tumor tissue from sampling region 1. Noted subset: tumor region T1, superior pole. This clonotype was sampled from a middle-aged man with primary liver carcinoma and hepatitis B virus infection. The CDR3 spells CASSSQLTGTQYF. DNA of the CDR3: TGTGCCAGCAGCTCCCAACTCACAGGTACGCAGTATTTT. The whole variable domain, remainder taken from reference TRBV7-9 and TRBJ2-3, is DTGVSQNPRHKITKRGQNVTFRCDPISEHNRLYWYRQTLGQGPEFLTYFQNEAQLEKSRLLSDRFSAERPKGSFSTLEIQRTEQGDSAMYLCASSSQLTGTQYFGPGTRLTVL.